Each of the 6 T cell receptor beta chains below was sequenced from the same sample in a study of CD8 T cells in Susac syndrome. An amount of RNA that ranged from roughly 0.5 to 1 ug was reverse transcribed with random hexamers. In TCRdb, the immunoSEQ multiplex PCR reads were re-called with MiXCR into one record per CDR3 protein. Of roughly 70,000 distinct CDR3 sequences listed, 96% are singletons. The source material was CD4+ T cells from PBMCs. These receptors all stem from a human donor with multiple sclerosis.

CDR3 sequence reads: CASSGSGGLSYEQYF. The DNA of the CDR3 is TGTGCCAGCAGTGGGAGCGGGGGCCTCTCCTACGAGCAGTACTTC. The chain carries TRBV2 and TRBJ2-7, with 8 bases matching TRBD2. Germline CDR1 SNHLY, CDR2 FYNNEI. The CDR3 runs 15 residues. Trimming cost V 4 bases and J 0 bases; bases outside gene matches: 5. Full variable domain (rest looked up from reference TRBV2 and TRBJ2-7): EPEVTQTPSHQVTQMGQEVILRCVPISNHLYFYWYRQILGQKVEFLVSFYNNEISEKSEIFDDQFSVERPDGSNFTLKIRSTKLEDSAMYFCASSGSGGLSYEQYFGPGTRLTVT.

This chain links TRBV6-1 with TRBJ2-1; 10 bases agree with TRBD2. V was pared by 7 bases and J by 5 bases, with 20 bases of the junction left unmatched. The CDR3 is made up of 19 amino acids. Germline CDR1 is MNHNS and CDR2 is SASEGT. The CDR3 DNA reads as TGTGCCAGCACCCGCTCTGCGCCCTTTAGCGGGGGGTTGGACAATGAGCAGTTCTTC. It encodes CASTRSAPFSGGLDNEQFF.

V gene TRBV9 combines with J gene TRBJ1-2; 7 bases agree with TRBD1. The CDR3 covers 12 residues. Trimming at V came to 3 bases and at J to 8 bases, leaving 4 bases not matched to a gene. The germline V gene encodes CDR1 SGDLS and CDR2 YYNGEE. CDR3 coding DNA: TGTGCCAGCAGCGGACAGGGAACGGGCTACACCTTC. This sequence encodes CASSGQGTGYTF.

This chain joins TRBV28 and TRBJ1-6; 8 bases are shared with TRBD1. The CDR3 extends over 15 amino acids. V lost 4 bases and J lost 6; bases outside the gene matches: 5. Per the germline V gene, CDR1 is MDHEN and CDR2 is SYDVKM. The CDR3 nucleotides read TGTGCCAGCAGTTCTGGGGACAGGAGTAATTCACCCCTCCACTTT. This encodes CASSSGDRSNSPLHF.

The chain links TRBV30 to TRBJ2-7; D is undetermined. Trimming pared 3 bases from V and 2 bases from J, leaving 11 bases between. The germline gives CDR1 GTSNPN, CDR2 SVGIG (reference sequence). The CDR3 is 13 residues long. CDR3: CAWSATKAYEQYF. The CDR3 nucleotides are TGTGCCTGGAGCGCTACGAAGGCCTACGAGCAGTACTTC.

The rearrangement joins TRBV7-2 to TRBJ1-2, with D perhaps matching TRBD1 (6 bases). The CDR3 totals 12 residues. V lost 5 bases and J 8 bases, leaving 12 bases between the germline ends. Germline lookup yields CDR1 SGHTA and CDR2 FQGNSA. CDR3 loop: CASSPTGGGYTF. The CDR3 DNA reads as TGTGCCAGCAGCCCGACAGGTGGCGGCTACACCTTC.